These T cell receptor beta chains were read from a single sample in a study of T cell changes during pregnancy in multiple sclerosis. Sequencing used immunoSEQ multiplex PCR; TCRdb keeps in-frame clones, though not all of them. The table shows more than 80,000 clones, with about 90% occurring only once. Sequences were derived from peripheral blood, sampled before pregnancy. These TCRs come from a female donor with multiple sclerosis, enrolled in a pregnancy study. Each CDR3 is given with its conserved first and last residue. A D gene is named only where the DNA matches it firmly. Size is omitted from some rows. Given values are once, few, many or a class for expanded clones.

>-|-|TRBJ1-2|TRBV28
CASSLYGDYYGYTF
TGTGCCAGCAGTTTATACGGAGACTACTATGGCTACACCTTC
>-|-|TRBJ1-1|TRBV7-6
CASSLIGNRGSTEAFF
TGTGCCAGCAGCTTAATTGGGAATAGAGGGTCTACTGAAGCTTTCTTT
>-|-|TRBJ1-1|TRBV30
CAWSVQQGTEAFF
TGTGCCTGGAGTGTACAACAGGGCACTGAAGCTTTCTTT
>-|once|TRBJ2-2|TRBV7-2
CASSLDWSSANTGELFF
TGTGCCAGCAGCCTTGATTGGTCTAGCGCCAACACCGGGGAGCTGTTTTTT
>-|-|TRBJ2-1|TRBV27
CASSGHLHEQFF
TGTGCCAGCAGCGGACATCTGCATGAGCAGTTCTTC
>-|-|TRBJ2-7|TRBV6-5
CASSYSQEYEQYF
TGTGCCAGCAGTTACTCACAGGAGTACGAGCAGTACTTC
>-|-|TRBJ1-1|TRBV30
CAWSVLAGTEAFF
TGTGCCTGGAGTGTACTCGCGGGAACTGAAGCTTTCTTT
>-|-|TRBJ2-7|TRBV11-2
CASSFTTGSSYEQYF
TGTGCCAGCAGCTTCACTACAGGGAGCTCCTACGAGCAGTACTTC
>-|-|TRBJ2-7|TRBV19
CASSLDRERTEQYF
TGTGCCAGTAGTCTAGACCGTGAGCGGACCGAGCAGTACTTC
>TRBD1|-|TRBJ2-1|TRBV5-4
CASSLHGTGGINEQFF
TGTGCCAGCAGCTTACACGGGACAGGGGGCATAAATGAGCAGTTCTTC
>TRBD2|-|TRBJ2-1|TRBV12-5
CASGPLAGGPNEQFF
TGTGCTAGTGGCCCCCTTGCGGGAGGGCCCAATGAGCAGTTCTTC
>-|-|TRBJ2-7|TRBV19
CASSIGAGSSYEQYF
TGTGCCAGTAGTATTGGCGCGGGTTCCTCCTACGAGCAGTACTTC
>-|-|TRBJ1-1|TRBV28
CASSPGALNTEAFF
TGTGCCAGCAGCCCAGGGGCCTTGAACACTGAAGCTTTCTTT
>-|-|TRBJ1-2|TRBV19
CASSLDFNYGYTF
TGTGCCAGTAGTCTTGACTTTAACTATGGCTACACCTTC
>-|-|TRBJ2-7|TRBV7-3
CASSPASGGGSYEQYF
TGTGCCAGCAGCCCAGCGTCGGGGGGCGGCTCCTACGAGCAGTACTTC
>TRBD1|-|TRBJ1-4|TRBV15
CATSPDRAKEKLFF
TGTGCCACCAGCCCGGACAGGGCTAAGGAAAAACTGTTTTTT
>-|-|TRBJ2-1|TRBV5-6
CASTRGAGIREQFF
TGTGCCAGCACCCGGGGGGCCGGAATTAGGGAGCAGTTCTTC